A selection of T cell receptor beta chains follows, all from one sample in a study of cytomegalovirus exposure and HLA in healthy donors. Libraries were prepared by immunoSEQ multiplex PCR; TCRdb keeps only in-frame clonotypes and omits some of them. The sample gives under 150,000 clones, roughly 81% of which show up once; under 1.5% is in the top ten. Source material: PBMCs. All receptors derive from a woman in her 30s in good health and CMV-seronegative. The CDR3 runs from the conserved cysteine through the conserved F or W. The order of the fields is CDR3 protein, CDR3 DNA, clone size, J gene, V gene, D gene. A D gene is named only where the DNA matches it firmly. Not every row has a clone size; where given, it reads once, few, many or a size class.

cdr3_aa: CASSLAGAVNTEAFF
cdr3_nt: TGCGCCAGCAGCTTGGCTGGGGCCGTGAACACTGAAGCTTTCTTT
clone_size: NA
j_call: TRBJ1-1
v_call: TRBV5-1
d_call: NA

cdr3_aa: CSGTTGAEAFF
cdr3_nt: TGCAGCGGGACCACAGGGGCTGAAGCTTTCTTT
clone_size: NA
j_call: TRBJ1-1
v_call: TRBV29-1
d_call: TRBD1

cdr3_aa: CAWSAGGSNEKLFF
cdr3_nt: TGTGCCTGGAGTGCGGGGGGGTCTAATGAAAAACTGTTTTTT
clone_size: NA
j_call: TRBJ1-4
v_call: TRBV30
d_call: NA

cdr3_aa: CSVELMSRPNTEAFF
cdr3_nt: TGCAGCGTTGAACTGATGTCCAGGCCGAACACTGAAGCTTTCTTT
clone_size: once
j_call: TRBJ1-1
v_call: TRBV29-1
d_call: NA

cdr3_aa: CASSLAQGTNYGYTF
cdr3_nt: TGTGCCAGCAGCTTAGCGCAGGGGACTAACTATGGCTACACCTTC
clone_size: NA
j_call: TRBJ1-2
v_call: TRBV7-6
d_call: NA

cdr3_aa: CSAGGDYGYTF
cdr3_nt: TGCAGCGCCGGGGGTGACTATGGCTACACCTTC
clone_size: few
j_call: TRBJ1-2
v_call: TRBV29-1
d_call: NA

cdr3_aa: CASSTGQGKNEKLFF
cdr3_nt: TGTGCCAGCAGTACCGGACAAGGGAAGAATGAAAAACTGTTTTTT
clone_size: NA
j_call: TRBJ1-4
v_call: TRBV6-5
d_call: NA

cdr3_aa: CASSRSDGGGLQETQYF
cdr3_nt: TGTGCCAGCAGCAGATCAGACGGCGGGGGGCTACAAGAGACCCAGTACTTC
clone_size: NA
j_call: TRBJ2-5
v_call: TRBV4-2
d_call: TRBD2

cdr3_aa: CASRGTGRSSVTQYF
cdr3_nt: TGTGCCAGCAGGGGGACAGGTCGGTCGTCAGTTACGCAGTATTTT
clone_size: NA
j_call: TRBJ2-3
v_call: TRBV6-5
d_call: TRBD1

cdr3_aa: CASSRWKQQGSAGELFF
cdr3_nt: TGTGCCAGCAGCCGGTGGAAACAACAGGGGTCAGCCGGGGAGCTGTTTTTT
clone_size: NA
j_call: TRBJ2-2
v_call: TRBV7-3
d_call: TRBD1

cdr3_aa: CASSLGTATGELFF
cdr3_nt: TGTGCCAGCAGTCTAGGGACAGCCACCGGGGAGCTGTTTTTT
clone_size: NA
j_call: TRBJ2-2
v_call: TRBV2
d_call: TRBD1

cdr3_aa: CASSQGVPPPYGYTF
cdr3_nt: TGTGCCAGCAGCCAAGGTGTTCCCCCTCCCTATGGCTACACCTTC
clone_size: NA
j_call: TRBJ1-2
v_call: TRBV4-2
d_call: NA

cdr3_aa: CATSRGRVGGNTIYF
cdr3_nt: TGTGCCACCAGCAGAGGCAGGGTCGGTGGAAACACCATATATTTT
clone_size: few
j_call: TRBJ1-3
v_call: TRBV15
d_call: NA

cdr3_aa: CASSITWTGAGANVLTF
cdr3_nt: TGTGCCAGTAGTATCACCTGGACAGGGGCTGGGGCCAACGTCCTGACTTTC
clone_size: NA
j_call: TRBJ2-6
v_call: TRBV19
d_call: TRBD1

cdr3_aa: CAWSVQRGGVNEKLFF
cdr3_nt: TGTGCCTGGAGTGTACAGAGGGGAGGGGTGAATGAAAAACTGTTTTTT
clone_size: NA
j_call: TRBJ1-4
v_call: TRBV30
d_call: NA